This T cell receptor (beta chain) derives from a study of shared clonotypes between healthy human individuals. Study-wide background: CD4 naive and CD4 memory each took three plates per donor, while CD8 naive took two and CD8 memory one. Study findings and constraints: Naive subsets typically showed greater estimated richness than memory subsets.

The method was immunoSEQ multiplex PCR; TCRdb's version includes in-frame clones alone and lacks a portion of them. The table has about 2.4 million clones, 90% to 95% seen once. As for this clone: Its specificity is not known.

Both subsets, CD45RA+ naive and CD45RA-negative memory, were split from the CD4+ cells. The CDR3 sequence is 16 residues long. CDR1 and CDR2 from the germline V gene are KGHSH and LQKENI. V lost 4 bases to trimming and J lost 2 bases; unmatched junction nucleotides: 4. The V and J genes are TRBV18 and TRBJ2-1, with 11 positions matching TRBD2. This clonotype was sampled from a man younger than 30 in good health. Some clones in this sample may be carry-over from other donors' samples. What was sequenced was naive CD4+ T cells from PBMCs. The sample's subset: CD45RA+ positively selected. The CDR3 nucleotides read TGTGCCAGCTCACGAACTAGCGGGAGCGCCTACAATGAGCAGTTCTTC. Protein: CASSRTSGSAYNEQFF.